This TCR beta chain was sequenced for a study of vaccination effects on CD4 cells after COVID-19. Background on the study: Participants completed two doses of the BNT162b2 or mRNA-1273 vaccine. Regarding the study as a whole: Of the vaccine-induced clones from healthy vaccinees, merely 1 of 255 recognized common cold coronaviruses as well.

Germline-derived CDR1 and CDR2 are SEHNR and FQNEAQ (reference sequence). Germline trimming cut 1 base from V and 0 bases from J; bases unmatched to any gene: 6. This CDR3 has 18 residues. Viral peptide pool expansion of antigen-specific CD4+ T cells preceded sequencing in the ViraFEST assay. Subsequent to approximately 9 days of culture, CD4+ T cells were isolated. It was with about 10 IU/ml IL-2 and 9.5 to 10 ug/ml peptides that some 1.8 million PBMC per well were cultured. IL-2 medium was substituted for half the medium on days 3 and 7. This clone came up once. Its target is not known. Here immunoSEQ multiplex PCR was the method, and the copy in TCRdb shows in-frame clones only, minus some. The table shows 70,000 to 95,000 clones, with 74% occurring only once.

The TCR was taken from a human donor who received a COVID-19 vaccine. The rearrangement uses TRBV7-9 and TRBJ1-1, with 12 bases fitting TRBD1. Here the sequenced sample was CD4+ T cells from PBMCs cultured with HCoV-229E spike peptides, taken before COVID-19 vaccination. The CDR3 reads CASSLGTGTGGMNTEAFF. In DNA form, the CDR3 reads TGTGCCAGCAGCTTAGGGACCGGGACAGGGGGCATGAACACTGAAGCTTTCTTT.